This T cell receptor (beta chain) emerged from a study of radiation and T cells in renal cell carcinoma. Germline V gives CDR1 SGHRS, CDR2 YFSETQ. The trim removed 2 bases at V and 2 bases at J, leaving 1 base unmatched. The CDR3 spans 14 residues. TCRdb keeps only in-frame clones here, not all; method: immunoSEQ multiplex PCR. The repertoire holds some 60,000 clones, with around 77% as singletons. Time point: blood 2 weeks post-SBRT. Treatment meaning: 15 Gy SBRT to primary tumor, nephrectomy 4 weeks later. The patient's renal cell carcinoma had clear cell pathology. The sequencing here drew on blood, taken from a patient whose treatment included radiotherapy and nephrectomy. V is TRBV5-1 and J is TRBJ2-3, with TRBD2 matching over 8 bases. This receptor was taken from a man in his sixties with renal cell carcinoma. In DNA form, the CDR3 reads TGCGCCAGCAGCTTCGGGGGGGACACAGATACGCAGTATTTT. Amino acid sequence: CASSFGGDTDTQYF. The full variable domain, with the rest looked up from reference TRBV5-1 and TRBJ2-3, is KAGVTQTPRYLIKTRGQQVTLSCSPISGHRSVSWYQQTPGQGLQFLFEYFSETQRNKGNFPGRFSGRQFSNSRSEMNVSTLELGDSALYLCASSFGGDTDTQYFGPGTRLTVL.